This T cell receptor beta chain derives from a study of blood T cell repertoires in COVID-19 (dated by TCRdb to the early 2020s). General notes on the study: Collaborator samples came from the United States, Italy and Spain and covered acute and convalescent phases of COVID-19. A freely available public database, intended as a resource for researchers studying the immune response to SARS-CoV-2, is where the repertoires were released. Nearly every sample came with metadata listing a de-identified subject ID, COVID-19 status, age in years and sex. The material from the prospective study consisted of cDNA or gDNA derived from T cells, B-cell-depleted T cells, or PBMCs. Subjects who had been exposed to COVID-19, were actively infected with it, or had recovered from it provided the deeply sampled blood TCRbeta repertoires that made up the dataset. The samples were drawn from the first 160 participants of the ongoing ImmuneRACE study and from 950 to 1,500 subjects provided by 6 global collaborators. Where available, HLA class I and class II types were taken from metadata supplied by the sample provider and were not determined by assay-based typing.

Spanning cysteine to phenylalanine, the CDR3 consists of 15 amino acids. The only DNA kept is the CDR3, 45 bases in frame from the first base. From the germline V gene, CDR1 is SGHRS and CDR2 is YFSETQ. V was cut back by 1 base and J by 3 bases, leaving a gap of 13 bases between them. For this clone: No antigen is known for it. No clone much larger than this one lies a single base away; base qualities are absent.

Each collaborating institution followed its own protocols to collect whole blood in K2EDTA tubes. Collaborator samples were shipped for TCRbeta analysis as frozen whole blood, isolated PBMCs, or DNA extracted from either sample type. TCRbeta CDR3 regions were amplified from genomic DNA by means of the immunoSEQ Assay, a bias-controlled multiplex PCR. The paper's data handling went like this. The number of nucleated cells in each sample was estimated from the amplification of reference gene primers within the assay. To quantify the absolute abundance of each unique TCRbeta CDR3 rearrangement, sequence reads were collapsed and filtered. For each sample, productive Simpson clonality was calculated as the square root of Simpson's diversity index across productive rearrangements. TCRdb re-hosts the immuneACCESS table, in-frame sequences only. Its copies lack some clones; in the studies checked, an unresolved V gene accounts for under half of them, and the cause for the rest is not known. V, J and clone size were drawn from that table, and D and trimming were deduced from the DNA. The sample table shows fewer than 500,000 clones, and approximately 90% are seen once. Of the sample, 4% to 5.5% falls within the top ten clones.

Overall study results and their limits: The quantity of clinical and demographic metadata differed by source and by participant and was supplied without curation.

The chain is made from TRBV5-1 and TRBJ2-5; no D gene is confidently identified. This TCR was recovered from a woman under 40 with acute or convalescent COVID-19. Sequenced sample: peripheral blood. The nucleotides are TGCGCCAGCAGCTTGTGGGCGTGGAATGAAGAGACCCAGTACTTC. This codes for CASSLWAWNEETQYF.